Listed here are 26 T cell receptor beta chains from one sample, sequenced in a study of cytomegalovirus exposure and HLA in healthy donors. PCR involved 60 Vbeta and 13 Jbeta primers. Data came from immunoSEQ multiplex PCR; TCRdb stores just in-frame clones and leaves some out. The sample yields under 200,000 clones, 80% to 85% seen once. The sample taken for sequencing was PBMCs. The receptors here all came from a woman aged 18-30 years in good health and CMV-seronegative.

The CDR3 coding sequence is TGTGCCAGCAGCTCTAGCGGGACGTACCAAGAGACCCAGTACTTC. It is translated as CASSSSGTYQETQYF. The genes are TRBV2 and TRBJ2-5; 9 nucleotides match TRBD2. The CDR3 loop spans 15 amino acids. Trimming cost V 6 bases and J 0 bases; bases outside gene matches: 5. Germline CDR1 SNHLY, CDR2 FYNNEI.

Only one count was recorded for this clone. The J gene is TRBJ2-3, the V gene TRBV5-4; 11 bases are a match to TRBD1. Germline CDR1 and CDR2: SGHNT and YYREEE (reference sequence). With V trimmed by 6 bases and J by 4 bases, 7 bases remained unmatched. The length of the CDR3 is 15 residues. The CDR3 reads CASNLDRGLADTQYF. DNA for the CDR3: TGTGCCAGCAACCTGGACAGGGGGCTCGCAGATACGCAGTATTTT.

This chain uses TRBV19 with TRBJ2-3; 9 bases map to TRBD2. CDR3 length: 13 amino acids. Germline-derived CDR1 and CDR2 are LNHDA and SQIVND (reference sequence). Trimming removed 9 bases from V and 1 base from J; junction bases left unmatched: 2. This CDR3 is CASRLAGTDTQYF. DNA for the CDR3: TGTGCCAGCCGACTAGCGGGCACAGATACGCAGTATTTT.

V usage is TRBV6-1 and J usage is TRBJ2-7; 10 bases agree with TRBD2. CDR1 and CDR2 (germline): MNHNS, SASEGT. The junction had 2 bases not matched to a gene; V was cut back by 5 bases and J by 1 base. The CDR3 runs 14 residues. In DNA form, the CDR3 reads TGTGCCAGCAGTTTACTAGCGGGATCCTACGAGCAGTACTTC. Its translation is CASSLLAGSYEQYF.

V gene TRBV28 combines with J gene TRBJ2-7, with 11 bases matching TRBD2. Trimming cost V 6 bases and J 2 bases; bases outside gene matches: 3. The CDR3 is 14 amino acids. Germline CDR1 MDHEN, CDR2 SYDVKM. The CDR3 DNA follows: TGTGCCAGCAGAAGACTAGCGGGACCCTACGAGCAGTACTTC. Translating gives CASRRLAGPYEQYF.

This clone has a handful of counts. The CDR3 loop reads CAISEPDSMNTEAFF. The CDR3 DNA is TGTGCCATCAGTGAGCCCGACAGCATGAACACTGAAGCTTTCTTT. The chain uses TRBV10-3 and TRBJ1-1; D perhaps matches TRBD1 (5 bases). Germline V gene sequence: CDR1 ENHRY, CDR2 SYGVKD. The CDR3 loop spans 15 amino acids. Trimming left V 2 bases short and J 0 bases short, with 10 bases between.

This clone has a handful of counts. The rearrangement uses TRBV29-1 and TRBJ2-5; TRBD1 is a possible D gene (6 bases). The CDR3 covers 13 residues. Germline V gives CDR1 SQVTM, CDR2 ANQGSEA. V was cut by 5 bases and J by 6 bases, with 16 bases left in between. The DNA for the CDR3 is TGCAGCGTTACTCAACAGGGACGCAAGACCCAGTACTTC. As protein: CSVTQQGRKTQYF. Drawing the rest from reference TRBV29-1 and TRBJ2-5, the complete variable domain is SAVISQKPSRDICQRGTSLTIQCQVDSQVTMMFWYRQQPGQSLTLIATANQGSEATYESGFVIDKFPISRPNLTFSTLTVSNMSPEDSSIYLCSVTQQGRKTQYFGPGTRLLVL.

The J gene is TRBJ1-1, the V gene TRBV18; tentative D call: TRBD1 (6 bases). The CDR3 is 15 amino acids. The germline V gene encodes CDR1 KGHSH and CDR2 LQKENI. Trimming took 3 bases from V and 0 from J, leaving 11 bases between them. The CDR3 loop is CASSPSGAMNTEAFF. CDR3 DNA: TGTGCCAGCTCACCTTCAGGGGCCATGAACACTGAAGCTTTCTTT.

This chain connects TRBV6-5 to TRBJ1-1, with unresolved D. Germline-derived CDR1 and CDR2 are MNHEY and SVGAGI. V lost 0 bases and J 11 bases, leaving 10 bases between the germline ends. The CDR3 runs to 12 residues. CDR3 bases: TGTGCCAGCAGTTACTCCGGGGAGGAGGCTTTCTTT. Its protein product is CASSYSGEEAFF.

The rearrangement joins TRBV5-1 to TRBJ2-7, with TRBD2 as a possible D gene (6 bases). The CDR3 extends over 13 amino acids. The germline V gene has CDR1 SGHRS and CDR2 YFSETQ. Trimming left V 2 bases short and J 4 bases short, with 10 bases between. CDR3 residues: CASSFGTDYEQYV. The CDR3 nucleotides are TGCGCCAGCAGCTTCGGGACTGATTACGAGCAGTACGTC.

CDR3 amino acids: CASSYEGVLNGEQYF. CDR3 nucleotides: TGTGCCAGCAGTTACGAGGGGGTCCTTAATGGGGAGCAGTACTTC. This rearrangement joins TRBV6-5 to TRBJ2-7; D might be TRBD1 (6 bases). Germline V gene lookup returns CDR1 MNHEY and CDR2 SVGAGI. The CDR3 runs to 15 residues. V lost 2 bases to trimming and J lost 7 bases, with 18 bases between them.

In DNA form, the CDR3 reads TGTGCCAGCAGACTAGCGGGAGCCCGTTTCAATGAGCAGTTCTTC. It yields the protein CASRLAGARFNEQFF. This chain links TRBV7-2 with TRBJ2-1, with 11 bases lining up with TRBD2. V lost 6 bases to trimming and J lost 6 bases; unmatched junction nucleotides: 7. Per germline, CDR1 SGHTA and CDR2 FQGNSA. The CDR3 is 15 residues long.

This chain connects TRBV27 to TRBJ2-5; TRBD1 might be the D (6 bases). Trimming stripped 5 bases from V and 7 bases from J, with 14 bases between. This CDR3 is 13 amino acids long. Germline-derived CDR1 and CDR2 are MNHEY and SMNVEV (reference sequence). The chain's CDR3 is CASSPDEGGTQYF. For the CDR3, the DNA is TGTGCCAGCAGTCCAGATGAAGGGGGGACCCAGTACTTC.

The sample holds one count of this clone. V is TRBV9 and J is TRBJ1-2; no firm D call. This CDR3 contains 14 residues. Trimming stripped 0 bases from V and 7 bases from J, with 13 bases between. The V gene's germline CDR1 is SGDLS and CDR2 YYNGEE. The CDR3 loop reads CASSVAPGGGGYTF. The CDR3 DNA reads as TGTGCCAGCAGCGTAGCTCCAGGTGGTGGTGGCTACACCTTC.

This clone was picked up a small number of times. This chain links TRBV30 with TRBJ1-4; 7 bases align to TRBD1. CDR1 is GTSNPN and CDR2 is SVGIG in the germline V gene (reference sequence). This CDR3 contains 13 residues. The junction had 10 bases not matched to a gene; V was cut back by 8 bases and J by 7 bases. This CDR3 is CAGKEGAGEKLFF. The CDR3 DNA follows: TGTGCCGGCAAGGAGGGGGCTGGTGAAAAACTGTTTTTT.

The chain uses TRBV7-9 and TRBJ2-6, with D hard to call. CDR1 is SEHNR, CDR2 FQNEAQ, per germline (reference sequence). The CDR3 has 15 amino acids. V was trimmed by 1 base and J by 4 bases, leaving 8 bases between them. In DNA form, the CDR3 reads TGTGCCAGCAGCTTAGTTTTATCCGGGGCCAACGTCCTGACTTTC. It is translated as CASSLVLSGANVLTF.

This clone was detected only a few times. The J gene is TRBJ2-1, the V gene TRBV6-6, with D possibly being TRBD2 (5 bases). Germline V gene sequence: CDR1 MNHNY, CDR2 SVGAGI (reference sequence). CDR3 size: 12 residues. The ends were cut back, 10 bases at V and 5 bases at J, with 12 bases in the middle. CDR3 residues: CATSDGDNEQFF. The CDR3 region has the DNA TGTGCCACCTCCGACGGGGACAATGAGCAGTTCTTC.

The CDR3 protein is CASSEGLANGEQYF. The CDR3 nucleotides read TGTGCCAGCAGCGAGGGACTAGCGAACGGCGAGCAGTACTTC. The V gene is TRBV13, the J gene TRBJ2-7, with 10 bases matching TRBD2. The CDR3 runs to 14 residues. The V gene's germline CDR1 is PRHDT and CDR2 FYEKMQ (reference sequence). With V trimmed by 5 bases and J by 6 bases, 7 bases remained unmatched. The whole variable domain, remainder taken from reference TRBV13 and TRBJ2-7, is AAGVIQSPRHLIKEKRETATLKCYPIPRHDTVYWYQQGPGQDPQFLISFYEKMQSDKGSIPDRFSAQQFSDYHSELNMSSLELGDSALYFCASSEGLANGEQYFGPGTRLTVT.

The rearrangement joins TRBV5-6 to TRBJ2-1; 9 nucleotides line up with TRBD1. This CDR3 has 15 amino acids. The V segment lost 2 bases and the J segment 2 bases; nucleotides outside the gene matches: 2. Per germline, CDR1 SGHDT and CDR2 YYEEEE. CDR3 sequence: CASSFRTGAYNEQFF. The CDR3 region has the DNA TGTGCCAGCAGCTTCCGGACAGGGGCCTACAATGAGCAGTTCTTC.

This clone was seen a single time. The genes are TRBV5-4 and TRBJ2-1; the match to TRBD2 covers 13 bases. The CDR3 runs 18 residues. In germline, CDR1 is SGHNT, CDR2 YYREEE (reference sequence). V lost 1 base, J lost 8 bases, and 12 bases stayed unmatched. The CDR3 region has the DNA TGTGCCAGCAGCTTGCCCATTCTCGGGACTAGCGGGATGTATGAGCAGTTCTTC. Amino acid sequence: CASSLPILGTSGMYEQFF. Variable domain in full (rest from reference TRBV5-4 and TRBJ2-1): ETGVTQSPTHLIKTRGQQVTLRCSSQSGHNTVSWYQQALGQGPQFIFQYYREEENGRGNFPPRFSGLQFPNYSSELNVNALELDDSALYLCASSLPILGTSGMYEQFFGPGTRLTVL.

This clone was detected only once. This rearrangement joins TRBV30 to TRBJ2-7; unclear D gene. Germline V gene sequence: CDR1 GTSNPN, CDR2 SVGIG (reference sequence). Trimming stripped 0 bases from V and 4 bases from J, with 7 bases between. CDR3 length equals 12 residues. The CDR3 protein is CAWSVVSYEQYF. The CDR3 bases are TGTGCCTGGAGTGTAGTCAGTTACGAGCAGTACTTC.

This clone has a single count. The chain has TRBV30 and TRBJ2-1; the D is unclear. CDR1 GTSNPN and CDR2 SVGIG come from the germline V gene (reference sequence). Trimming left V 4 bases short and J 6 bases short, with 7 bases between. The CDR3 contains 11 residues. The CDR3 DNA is TGTGCCTGGACACGGGTCAATGAGCAGTTCTTC. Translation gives CAWTRVNEQFF.

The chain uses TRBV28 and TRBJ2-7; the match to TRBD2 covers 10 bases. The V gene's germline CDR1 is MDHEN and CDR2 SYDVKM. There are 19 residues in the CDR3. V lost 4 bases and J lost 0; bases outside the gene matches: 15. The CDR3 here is CASSSPTSGPSFSSYEQYF. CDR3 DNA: TGTGCCAGCAGTTCTCCGACTAGCGGGCCTTCCTTTTCCTCCTACGAGCAGTACTTC.

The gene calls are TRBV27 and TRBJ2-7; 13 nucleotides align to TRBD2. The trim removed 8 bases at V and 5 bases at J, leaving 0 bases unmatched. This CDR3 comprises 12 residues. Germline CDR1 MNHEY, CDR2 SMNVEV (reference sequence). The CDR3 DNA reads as TGTGCCAGCGGGACTAGCGGGAACGAGCAGTACTTC. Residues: CASGTSGNEQYF.

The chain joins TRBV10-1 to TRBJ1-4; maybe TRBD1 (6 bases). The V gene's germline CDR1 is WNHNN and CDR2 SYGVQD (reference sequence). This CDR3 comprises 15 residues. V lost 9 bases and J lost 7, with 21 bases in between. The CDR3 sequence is CARRRRQDGGEKLFF. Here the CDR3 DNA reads TGCGCCAGAAGGAGGAGACAGGACGGAGGTGAAAAACTGTTTTTT.

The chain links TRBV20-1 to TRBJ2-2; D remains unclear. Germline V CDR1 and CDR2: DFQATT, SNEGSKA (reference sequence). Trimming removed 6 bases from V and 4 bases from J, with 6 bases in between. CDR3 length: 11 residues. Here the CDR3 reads CSAGGTGELFF. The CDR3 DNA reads TGCAGTGCAGGCGGCACCGGGGAGCTGTTTTTT.